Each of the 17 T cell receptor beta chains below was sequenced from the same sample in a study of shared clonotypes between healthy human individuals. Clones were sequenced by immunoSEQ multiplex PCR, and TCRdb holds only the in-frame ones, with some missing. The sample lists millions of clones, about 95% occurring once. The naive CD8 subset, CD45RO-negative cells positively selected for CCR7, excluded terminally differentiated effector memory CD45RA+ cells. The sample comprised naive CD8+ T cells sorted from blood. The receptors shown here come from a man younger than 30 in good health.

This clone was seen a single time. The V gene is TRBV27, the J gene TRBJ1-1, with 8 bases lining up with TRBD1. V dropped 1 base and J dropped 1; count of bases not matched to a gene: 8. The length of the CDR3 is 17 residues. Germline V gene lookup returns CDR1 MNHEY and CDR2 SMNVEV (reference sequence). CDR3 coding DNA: TGTGCCAGCAGTTTATTACCAGGGGGCGCGGGGAACACTGAAGCTTTCTTT. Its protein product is CASSLLPGGAGNTEAFF.

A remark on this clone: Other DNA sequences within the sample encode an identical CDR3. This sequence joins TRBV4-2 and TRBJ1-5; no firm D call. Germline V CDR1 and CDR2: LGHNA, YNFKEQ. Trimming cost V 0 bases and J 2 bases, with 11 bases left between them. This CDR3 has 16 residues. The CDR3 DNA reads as TGTGCCAGCAGCCAAGATACCGGCGAGGGCAATCAGCCCCAGCATTTT. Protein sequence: CASSQDTGEGNQPQHF.

In nucleotides, the CDR3 is TGCGCCAGCAGCCAAGGATGGGCCCCACCCCTCCACTTT. Protein sequence: CASSQGWAPPLHF. The V and J genes are TRBV4-1 and TRBJ1-6, with unresolved D. Trimming shortened V by 1 base and J by 11 bases, and 9 bases separated the two germline ends. In germline, CDR1 is MGHRA, CDR2 YSYEKL. CDR3 size: 13 residues.

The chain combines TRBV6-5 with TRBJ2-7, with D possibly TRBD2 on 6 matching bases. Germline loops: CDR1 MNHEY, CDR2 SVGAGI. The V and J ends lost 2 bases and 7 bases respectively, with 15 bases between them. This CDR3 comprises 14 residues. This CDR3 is CASSYGGEQTEQYF. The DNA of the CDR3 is TGTGCCAGCAGTTACGGCGGGGAGCAAACTGAGCAGTACTTC.

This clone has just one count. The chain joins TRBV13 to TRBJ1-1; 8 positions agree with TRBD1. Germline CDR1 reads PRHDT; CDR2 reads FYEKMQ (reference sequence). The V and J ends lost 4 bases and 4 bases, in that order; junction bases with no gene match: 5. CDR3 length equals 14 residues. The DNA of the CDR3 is TGTGCCAGCAGCTCGGACAGGGTGAGCACTGAAGCTTTCTTT. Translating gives CASSSDRVSTEAFF.

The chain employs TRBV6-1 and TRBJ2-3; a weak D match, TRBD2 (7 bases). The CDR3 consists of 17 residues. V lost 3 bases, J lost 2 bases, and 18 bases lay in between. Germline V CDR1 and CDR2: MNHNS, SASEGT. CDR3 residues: CASSDPPAGAYTDTQYF. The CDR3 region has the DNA TGTGCCAGCAGTGATCCCCCTGCGGGGGCCTACACAGATACGCAGTATTTT.

This CDR3 reads CASSSPGDYGYTF. CDR3 DNA: TGTGCCAGCAGTTCCCCGGGCGACTATGGCTACACCTTC. The chain recombines TRBV6-6 with TRBJ1-2; D remains ambiguous. The CDR3 has 13 amino acids. The germline V gene has CDR1 MNHNY and CDR2 SVGAGI (reference sequence). V lost 4 bases, J lost 3 bases, and 9 bases lay in between.

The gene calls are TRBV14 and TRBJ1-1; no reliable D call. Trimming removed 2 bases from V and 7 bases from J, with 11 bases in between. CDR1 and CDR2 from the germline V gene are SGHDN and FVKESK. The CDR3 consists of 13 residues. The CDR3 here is CASSQIPEIEAFF. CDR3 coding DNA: TGTGCCAGCAGCCAAATACCGGAGATTGAAGCTTTCTTT.

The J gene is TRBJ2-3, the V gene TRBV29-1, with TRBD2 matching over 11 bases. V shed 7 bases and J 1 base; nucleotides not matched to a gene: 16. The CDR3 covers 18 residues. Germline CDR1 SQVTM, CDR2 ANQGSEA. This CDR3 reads CSDGGVAGGPHGTDTQYF. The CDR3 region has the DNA TGCAGCGACGGAGGGGTAGCGGGGGGGCCCCACGGCACAGATACGCAGTATTTT.

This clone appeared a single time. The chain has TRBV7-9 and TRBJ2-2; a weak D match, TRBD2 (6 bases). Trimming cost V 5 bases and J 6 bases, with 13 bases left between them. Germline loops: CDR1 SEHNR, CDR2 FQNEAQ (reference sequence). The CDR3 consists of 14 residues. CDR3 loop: CASSPEGKPGELFF. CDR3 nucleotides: TGTGCCAGCAGCCCGGAGGGGAAGCCCGGGGAGCTGTTTTTT.

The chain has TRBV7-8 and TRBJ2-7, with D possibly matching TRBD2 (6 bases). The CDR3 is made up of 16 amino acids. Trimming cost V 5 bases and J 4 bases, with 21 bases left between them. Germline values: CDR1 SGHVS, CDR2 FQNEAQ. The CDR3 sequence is CASSLPAGSLYYEQYF. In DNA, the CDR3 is TGTGCCAGCAGCCTCCCGGCGGGGTCACTCTATTACGAGCAGTACTTC.

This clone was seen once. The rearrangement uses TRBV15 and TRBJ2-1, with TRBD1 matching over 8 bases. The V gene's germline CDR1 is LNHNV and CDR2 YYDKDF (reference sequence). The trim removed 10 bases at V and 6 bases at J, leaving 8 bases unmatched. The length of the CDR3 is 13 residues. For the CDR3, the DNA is TGTGCCATTGGGACAGGAAATGGCAATGAGCAGTTCTTC. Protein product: CAIGTGNGNEQFF. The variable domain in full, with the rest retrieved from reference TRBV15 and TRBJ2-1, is DAMVIQNPRYQVTQFGKPVTLSCSQTLNHNVMYWYQQKSSQAPKLLFHYYDKDFNNEADTPDNFQSRRPNTSFCFLDIRSPGLGDTAMYLCAIGTGNGNEQFFGPGTRLTVL.

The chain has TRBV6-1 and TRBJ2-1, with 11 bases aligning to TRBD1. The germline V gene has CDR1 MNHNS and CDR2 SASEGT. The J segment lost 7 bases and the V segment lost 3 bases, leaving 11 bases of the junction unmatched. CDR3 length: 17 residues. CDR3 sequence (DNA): TGTGCCAGCAGTGAGTTGGACAGGGGGCAATTGTTGAATGAGCAGTTCTTC. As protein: CASSELDRGQLLNEQFF.

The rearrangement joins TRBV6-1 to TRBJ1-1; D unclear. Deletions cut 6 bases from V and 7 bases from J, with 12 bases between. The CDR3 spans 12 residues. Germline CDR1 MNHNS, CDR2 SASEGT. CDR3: CASSPPAGEAFF. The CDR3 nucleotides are TGTGCCAGCAGCCCCCCCGCCGGTGAAGCTTTCTTT.

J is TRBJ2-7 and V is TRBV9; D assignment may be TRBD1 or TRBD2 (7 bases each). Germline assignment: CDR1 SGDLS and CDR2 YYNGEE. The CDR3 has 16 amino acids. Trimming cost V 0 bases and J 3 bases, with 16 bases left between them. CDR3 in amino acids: CASSVERDREDYEQYF. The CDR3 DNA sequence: TGTGCCAGCAGCGTAGAGCGGGACAGAGAGGACTACGAGCAGTACTTC.

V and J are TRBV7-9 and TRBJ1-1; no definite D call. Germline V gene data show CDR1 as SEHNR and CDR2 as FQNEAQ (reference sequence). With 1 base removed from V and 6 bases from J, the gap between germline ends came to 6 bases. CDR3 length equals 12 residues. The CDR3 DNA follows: TGTGCCAGCAGCTTAGGGATTGCTGAAGCTTTCTTT. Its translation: CASSLGIAEAFF.

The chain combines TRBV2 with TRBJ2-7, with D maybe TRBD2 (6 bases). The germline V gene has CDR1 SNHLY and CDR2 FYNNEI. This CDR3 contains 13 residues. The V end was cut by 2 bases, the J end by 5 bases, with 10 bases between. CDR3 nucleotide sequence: TGTGCCAGCAGTGAAACCAGGGAGGACGAGCAGTACTTC. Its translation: CASSETREDEQYF.